This TCR beta chain was observed in a study of CD8 T cells in ankylosing spondylitis. General study findings and limits: In ankylosing spondylitis patients, matched synovial fluid reportedly showed significant enrichment of disease-linked clones.

Concerning this clonotype: Its target is not known.

TCRdb passed the 5' RACE reads through MiXCR, listing each CDR3 protein once. This sample has about 190,000 distinct CDR3 sequences; over 10% occur once, and the top ten carry roughly 9.6%. The V segment lost 6 bases and the J segment 2 bases; nucleotides outside the gene matches: 21. The CDR3 has 19 amino acids. Per the germline V gene, CDR1 is DFQATT and CDR2 is SNEGSKA (reference sequence). The source material was blood, either unsorted or a sorted T cell fraction (not recorded which). This rearrangement joins TRBV20-1 to TRBJ2-3; TRBD2 matches 9 bases. The receptor comes from a female donor with ankylosing spondylitis or in good health (not recorded which). This chain's CDR3 is CSATWGLASGEGATDTQYF. The CDR3 nucleotides are TGCAGTGCCACGTGGGGACTAGCAAGCGGGGAGGGGGCCACAGATACGCAGTATTTT.